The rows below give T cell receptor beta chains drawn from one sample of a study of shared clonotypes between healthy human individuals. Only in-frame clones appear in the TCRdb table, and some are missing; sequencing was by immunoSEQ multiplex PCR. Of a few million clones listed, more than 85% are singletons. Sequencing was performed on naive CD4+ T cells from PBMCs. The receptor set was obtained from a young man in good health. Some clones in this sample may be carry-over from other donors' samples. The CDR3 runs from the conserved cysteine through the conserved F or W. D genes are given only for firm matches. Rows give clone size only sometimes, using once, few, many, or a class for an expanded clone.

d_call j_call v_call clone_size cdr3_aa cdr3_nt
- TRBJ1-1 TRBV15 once CATSRDLEDTEAFF TGTGCCACCAGCAGAGATCTTGAGGACACTGAAGCTTTCTTT
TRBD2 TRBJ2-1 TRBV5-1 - CASSLWTRGNNEQFF TGCGCCAGCAGCTTGTGGACTAGGGGTAACAATGAGCAGTTCTTC
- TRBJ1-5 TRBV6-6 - CASSTGFSPQHF TGTGCCAGCTCGACGGGATTTTCGCCCCAGCATTTT
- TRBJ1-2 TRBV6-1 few CASSDRGAYGYTF TGTGCCAGCAGTGACCGGGGCGCCTATGGCTACACCTTC
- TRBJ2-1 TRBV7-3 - CASSPMRGSYNEQFF TGTGCCAGCAGCCCCATGAGGGGATCCTACAATGAGCAGTTCTTC
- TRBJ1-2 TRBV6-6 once CASSSVGNYGYTF TGTGCCAGCAGTTCGGTGGGGAACTATGGCTACACCTTC
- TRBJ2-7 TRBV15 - CATSRASGEQYF TGTGCCACCAGCAGAGCTAGTGGGGAGCAGTACTTC
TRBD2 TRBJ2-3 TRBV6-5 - CASRTGLGMGTQYF TGTGCCAGCAGAACCGGACTAGGGATGGGTACGCAGTATTTT
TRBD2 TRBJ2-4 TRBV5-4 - CASAELAGADGNIQYF TGTGCCAGCGCTGAGTTAGCGGGGGCCGACGGAAACATTCAGTACTTC
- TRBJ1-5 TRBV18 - CASSPPTAAGLGQPQHF TGTGCCAGCTCACCACCGACGGCGGCAGGGCTAGGGCAGCCCCAGCATTTT
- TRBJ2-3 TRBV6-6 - CASSKQRGTDTQYF TGTGCCAGCAGTAAACAACGGGGAACAGATACGCAGTATTTT
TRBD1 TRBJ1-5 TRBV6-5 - CASSRQGNQPQHF TGTGCCAGCAGTCGACAGGGAAATCAGCCCCAGCATTTT
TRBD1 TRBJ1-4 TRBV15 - CATSSRPGQGGEKLFF TGTGCCACCAGCAGTCGGCCGGGACAGGGGGGTGAAAAACTGTTTTTT
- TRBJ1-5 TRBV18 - CASSPYYRAEEQPQHF TGTGCCAGCTCACCATACTACAGGGCTGAGGAGCAGCCCCAGCATTTT
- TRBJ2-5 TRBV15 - CATRPGRRETQYF TGTGCCACCCGCCCGGGGAGGAGAGAGACCCAGTACTTC
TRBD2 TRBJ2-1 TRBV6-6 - CASSLTLAGGNEQFF TGTGCCAGCAGTTTGACCCTAGCGGGAGGAAATGAGCAGTTCTTC
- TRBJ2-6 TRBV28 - CASSPLGQTRSGANVLTF TGTGCCAGCAGTCCCCTTGGGCAGACACGCTCTGGGGCCAACGTCCTGACTTTC
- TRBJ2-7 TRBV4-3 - CASSQEVLRSRGMSSYEQYF TGCGCCAGCAGCCAAGAAGTTTTGCGGAGCCGTGGCATGAGCTCCTACGAGCAGTACTTC
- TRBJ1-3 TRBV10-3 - CAGGDASGNTIYF TGTGCCGGGGGGGATGCCTCTGGAAACACCATATATTTT
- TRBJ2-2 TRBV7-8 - CASSPRDPRNIAGELFF TGTGCCAGCAGCCCCCGGGACCCCCGTAATATAGCCGGGGAGCTGTTTTTT
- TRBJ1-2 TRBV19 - CASGANYGYTF TGTGCCTCTGGGGCGAACTATGGCTACACCTTC
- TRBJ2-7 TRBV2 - CASANYEQYF TGTGCCAGCGCAAACTACGAGCAGTACTTC
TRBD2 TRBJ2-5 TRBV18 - CASAQVREVWETQYF TGTGCCAGCGCGCAGGTGCGGGAGGTCTGGGAGACCCAGTACTTC
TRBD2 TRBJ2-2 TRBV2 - CASEKASGRGTGELFF TGTGCCAGCGAAAAAGCTAGCGGGAGAGGCACCGGGGAGCTGTTTTTT
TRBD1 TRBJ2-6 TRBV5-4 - CASSLVQGRVGANVLTF TGTGCCAGCAGCTTGGTACAGGGGCGCGTCGGGGCCAACGTCCTGACTTTC
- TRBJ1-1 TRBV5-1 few CASSLSLRDTEAFF TGCGCCAGCAGCCTTAGTCTACGGGACACTGAAGCTTTCTTT
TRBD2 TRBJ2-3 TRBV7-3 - CASSRIAGRSTDTQYF TGTGCCAGCAGCCGGATAGCGGGGAGAAGCACAGATACGCAGTATTTT
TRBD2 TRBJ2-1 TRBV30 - CAWNRLAGVLHNEQFF TGTGCCTGGAATCGACTAGCGGGAGTTTTACACAATGAGCAGTTCTTC
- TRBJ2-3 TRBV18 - CASSVFITGGTDTQYF TGTGCCAGCTCAGTCTTCATCACGGGGGGCACAGATACGCAGTATTTT
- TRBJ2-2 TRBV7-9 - CASSLAASDNTGELFF TGTGCCAGCAGCTTAGCGGCTAGCGACAACACCGGGGAGCTGTTTTTT
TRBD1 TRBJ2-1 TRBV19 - CASSGQGANNEQFF TGTGCCAGTAGCGGGCAGGGGGCGAACAATGAGCAGTTCTTC
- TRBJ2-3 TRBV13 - CASSLEGPDTQYF TGTGCCAGCAGCTTAGAGGGTCCAGATACGCAGTATTTT
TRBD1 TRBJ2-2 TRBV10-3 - CAISGTGAGELFF TGTGCCATCAGTGGAACAGGGGCCGGGGAGCTGTTTTTT
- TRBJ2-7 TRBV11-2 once CASSLGWGRVYEQYF TGTGCCAGCAGCTTAGGATGGGGGCGGGTCTACGAGCAGTACTTC
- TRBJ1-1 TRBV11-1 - CASSLFGSMNTEAFF TGTGCCAGCAGCTTATTTGGCAGTATGAACACTGAAGCTTTCTTT
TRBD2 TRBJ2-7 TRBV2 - CATRLAGGSYEQYF TGTGCCACGAGACTAGCGGGAGGTTCCTACGAGCAGTACTTC
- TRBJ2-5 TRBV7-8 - CASRRRPQETQYF TGTGCCAGCAGACGGAGGCCTCAAGAGACCCAGTACTTC
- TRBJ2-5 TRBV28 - CASSSGTEETQYF TGTGCCAGCAGTTCGGGGACGGAAGAGACCCAGTACTTC
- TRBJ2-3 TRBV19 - CASKDRDTDTQYF TGTGCCAGTAAGGACAGAGACACAGATACGCAGTATTTT
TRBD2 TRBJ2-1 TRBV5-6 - CASTPRGTSYNEQFF TGTGCCAGCACCCCGCGCGGGACTAGCTACAATGAGCAGTTCTTC
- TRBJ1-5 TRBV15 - CATSREIGVEGQPQHF TGTGCCACCAGCAGGGAAATTGGGGTAGAGGGACAGCCCCAGCATTTT
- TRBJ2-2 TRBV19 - CASIRGDDTGELFF TGTGCCAGTATACGCGGGGATGACACCGGGGAGCTGTTTTTT
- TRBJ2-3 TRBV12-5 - CASGVSGVDTQYF TGTGCTAGTGGTGTCAGCGGAGTAGATACGCAGTATTTT
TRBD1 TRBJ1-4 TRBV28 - CASSLTDRGGEKLFF TGTGCCAGCAGTTTAACGGACAGGGGTGGGGAAAAACTGTTTTTT
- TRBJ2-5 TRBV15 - CATSKRETQYF TGTGCCACCAGCAAACGAGAGACCCAGTACTTC
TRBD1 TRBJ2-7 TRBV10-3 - CAISIDRAETYEQYF TGTGCCATCAGTATCGACAGGGCCGAAACCTACGAGCAGTACTTC